This entry is about one T cell receptor (beta chain). This receptor's antigen is unknown. No base qualities exist here, and no much larger clone lies one base off it. Repertoires were sampled repeatedly over the course of chemoradiotherapy, so clonal expansion could be followed in the tumor microenvironment. These data come from a study of chemoradiotherapy in HPV16-positive cancers (dated by TCRdb to 2021 to 2024). Looking at the study overall: Using functional T-cell assays on cells from a couple of HPV16-positive patients, the researchers defined candidate HPV-specific T-cell clones and common TCR motifs. The study asked whether T-cell immunity against the HPV oncoproteins E6 and E7 changes during chemoradiotherapy and whether it affects survival. The candidate HPV-specific TCRs and motifs were then tracked in TCR repertoires from 80 to 95 patients with HPV-related cancers. Overall results and qualifications from the work: In HPV16-positive patients, expansion of HPV-responsive T cells during chemoradiotherapy was found to be associated with improved recurrence-free survival. Expansion of candidate HPV-specific clones and E7-related TCR motifs was observed in the tumor microenvironment during treatment, whereas no such expansion was observed for non-HPV-specific T cells. The functional definition of HPV-specific T cells came from only a couple of HPV16-positive patients, and the survival association was reported for HPV16-positive patients.

Receptor libraries were prepared by the immunoSEQ multiplex PCR assay. TCRdb retrieved this table from immuneACCESS and kept in-frame rearrangements only. Not all clones are present; in checked studies, unresolved V genes account for under half, and no reason is known for the remainder. For this sample there are fewer than 70,000 clones; more than 90% appear just once. Less than 3.5% of the sample lies in the top ten. The material was blood, obtained from a patient who underwent chemoradiotherapy. This receptor was taken from a human donor with HPV-associated anogenital cancer.

In nucleotide form, the sequence is TGTGCCAGCAGTTACTTAGGGGGACAGGGCTACGAGCAGTACTTC. This is translated as CASSYLGGQGYEQYF. This chain is built from TRBV6-5 and TRBJ2-7; 9 central bases correspond to TRBD1. The CDR3 goes from the cysteine to the phenylalanine over 15 residues. Left in the record is the CDR3 DNA by itself, 45 bases read in frame from the first base. Germline trimming: 1 base from V, 3 bases from J; junction bases outside gene matches: 4. As encoded in the germline V gene, CDR1 is MNHEY while CDR2 is SVGAGI.